This TCR beta chain was identified in a study of control samples from healthy donors and cancer patients (dated by TCRdb to the early 2020s). A word on this clone: Its antigen is still unknown. No base qualities exist here, and no much larger clone lies one base off it.

V is trimmed back by 6 bases and J by 8 bases, and the junction contains 6 bases that no gene match accounts for. The germline V gene (reference sequence) provides CDR1 LNHDA and CDR2 SQIVND. Including cysteine and phenylalanine, the CDR3 has 14 amino acids. Here the CDR3 DNA is all that survives: 42 bases in frame from base 1. Library prep was done by the immunoSEQ multiplex PCR assay. As stored in TCRdb, this immuneACCESS dataset retains in-frame rearrangements with V and J assigned. A fraction of the clones does not appear; measured against another copy, unresolved V genes explain less than half of the discrepancy, and the remainder lacks a known reason. In this sample the table shows approximately 97,000 clones, just under 85% of which occur a single time. The ten largest clones take up 19% of the sample.

Sequenced sample: blood. This receptor was obtained from a young man in good health. Rearrangement joined TRBV19 to TRBJ1-4, with 10 bases matching TRBD1. The nucleotide sequence is given as TGTGCCAGTAGCTTGACAGGGGGCGGCGAAAAACTGTTTTTT. Protein translation: CASSLTGGGEKLFF. With the portions outside the CDR3 filled from the reference TRBV19 and TRBJ1-4 genes, the complete variable region becomes DGGITQSPKYLFRKEGQNVTLSCEQNLNHDAMYWYRQDPGQGLRLIYYSQIVNDFQKGDIAEGYSVSREKKESFPLTVTSAQKNPTAFYLCASSLTGGGEKLFFGSGTQLSVL.